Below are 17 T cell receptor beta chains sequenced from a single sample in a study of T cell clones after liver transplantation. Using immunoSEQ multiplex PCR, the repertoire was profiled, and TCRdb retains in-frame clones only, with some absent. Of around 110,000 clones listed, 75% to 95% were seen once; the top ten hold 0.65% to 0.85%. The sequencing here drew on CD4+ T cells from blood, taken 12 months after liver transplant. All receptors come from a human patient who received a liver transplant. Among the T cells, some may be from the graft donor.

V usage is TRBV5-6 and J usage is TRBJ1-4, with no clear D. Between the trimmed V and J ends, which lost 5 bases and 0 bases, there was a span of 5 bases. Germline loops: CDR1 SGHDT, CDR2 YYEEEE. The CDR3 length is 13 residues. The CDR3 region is CASRIATNEKLFF. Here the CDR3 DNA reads TGTGCCAGCAGAATTGCAACTAATGAAAAACTGTTTTTT.

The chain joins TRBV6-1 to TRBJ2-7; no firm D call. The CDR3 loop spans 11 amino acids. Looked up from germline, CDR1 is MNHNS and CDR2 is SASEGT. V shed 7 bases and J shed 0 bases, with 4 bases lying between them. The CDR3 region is CASKGSYEQYF. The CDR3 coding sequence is TGTGCCAGCAAAGGCTCCTACGAGCAGTACTTC.

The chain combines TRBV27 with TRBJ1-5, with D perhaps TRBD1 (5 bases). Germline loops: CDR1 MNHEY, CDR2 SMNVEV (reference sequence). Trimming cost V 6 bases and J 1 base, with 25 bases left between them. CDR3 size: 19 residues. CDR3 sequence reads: CASSPMGLQDRYSNQPQHF. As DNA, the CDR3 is TGTGCCAGCAGCCCTATGGGCCTACAGGATCGTTACAGCAATCAGCCCCAGCATTTT.

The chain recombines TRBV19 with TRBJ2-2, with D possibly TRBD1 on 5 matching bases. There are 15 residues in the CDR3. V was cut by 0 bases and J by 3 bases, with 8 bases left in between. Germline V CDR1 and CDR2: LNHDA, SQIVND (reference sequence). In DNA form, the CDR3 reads TGTGCCAGTAGTATAGATCTAGGGGACACCGGGGAGCTGTTTTTT. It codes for CASSIDLGDTGELFF.

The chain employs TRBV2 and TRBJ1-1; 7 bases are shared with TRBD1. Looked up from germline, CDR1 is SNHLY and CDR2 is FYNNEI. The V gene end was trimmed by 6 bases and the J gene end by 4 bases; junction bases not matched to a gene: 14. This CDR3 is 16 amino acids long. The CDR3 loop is CASRADRAPMGTEAFF. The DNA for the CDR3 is TGTGCCAGCAGAGCCGACAGGGCGCCCATGGGCACTGAAGCTTTCTTT.

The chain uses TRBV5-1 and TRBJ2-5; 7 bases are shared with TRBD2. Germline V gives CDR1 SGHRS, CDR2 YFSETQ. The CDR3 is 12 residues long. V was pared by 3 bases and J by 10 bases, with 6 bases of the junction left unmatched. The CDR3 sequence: CASSSPGGNQYF. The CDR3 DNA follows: TGCGCCAGCAGCTCACCCGGGGGGAACCAGTACTTC.

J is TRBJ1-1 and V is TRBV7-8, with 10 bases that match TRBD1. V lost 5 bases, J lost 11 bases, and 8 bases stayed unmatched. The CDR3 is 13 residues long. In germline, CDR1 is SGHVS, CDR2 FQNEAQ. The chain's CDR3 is CASSIREDRGAFF. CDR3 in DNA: TGTGCCAGCAGCATCCGGGAGGACAGGGGGGCTTTCTTT.

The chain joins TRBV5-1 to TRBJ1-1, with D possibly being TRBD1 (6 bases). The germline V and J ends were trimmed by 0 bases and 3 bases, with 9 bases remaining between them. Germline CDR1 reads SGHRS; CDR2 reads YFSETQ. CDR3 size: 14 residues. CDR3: CASSLEGVDTEAFF. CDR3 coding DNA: TGCGCCAGCAGCTTGGAGGGGGTAGACACTGAAGCTTTCTTT.

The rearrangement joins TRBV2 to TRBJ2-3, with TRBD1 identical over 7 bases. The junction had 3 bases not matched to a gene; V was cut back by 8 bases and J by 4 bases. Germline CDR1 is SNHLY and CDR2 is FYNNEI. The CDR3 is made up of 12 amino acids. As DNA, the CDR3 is TGTGCCAGCGACAGGGTATCAGATACGCAGTATTTT. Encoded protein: CASDRVSDTQYF.

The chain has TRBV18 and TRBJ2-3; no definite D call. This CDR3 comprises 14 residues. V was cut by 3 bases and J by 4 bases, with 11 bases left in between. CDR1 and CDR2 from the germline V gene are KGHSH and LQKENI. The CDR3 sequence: CASSPSPPPDTQYF. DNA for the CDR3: TGTGCCAGCTCACCGTCCCCCCCACCAGATACGCAGTATTTT. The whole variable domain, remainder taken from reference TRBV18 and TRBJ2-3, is NAGVMQNPRHLVRRRGQEARLRCSPMKGHSHVYWYRQLPEEGLKFMVYLQKENIIDESGMPKERFSAEFPKEGPSILRIQQVVRGDSAAYFCASSPSPPPDTQYFGPGTRLTVL.

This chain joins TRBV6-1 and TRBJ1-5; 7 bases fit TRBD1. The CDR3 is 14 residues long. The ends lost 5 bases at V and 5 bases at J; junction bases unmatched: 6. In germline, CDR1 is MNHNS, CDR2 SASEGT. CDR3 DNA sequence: TGTGCCAGCAGTCTAGACAGGGTGGATCAGCCCCAGCATTTT. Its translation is CASSLDRVDQPQHF.

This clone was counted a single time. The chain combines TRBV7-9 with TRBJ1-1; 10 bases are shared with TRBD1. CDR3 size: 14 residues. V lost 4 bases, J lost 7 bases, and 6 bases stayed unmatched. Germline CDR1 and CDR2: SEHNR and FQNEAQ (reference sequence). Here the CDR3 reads CASSWTGGLFEAFF. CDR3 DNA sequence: TGTGCCAGCAGCTGGACAGGGGGACTTTTTGAAGCTTTCTTT. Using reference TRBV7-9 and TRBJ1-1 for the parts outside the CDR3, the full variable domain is DTGVSQNPRHKITKRGQNVTFRCDPISEHNRLYWYRQTLGQGPEFLTYFQNEAQLEKSRLLSDRFSAERPKGSFSTLEIQRTEQGDSAMYLCASSWTGGLFEAFFGQGTRLTVV.

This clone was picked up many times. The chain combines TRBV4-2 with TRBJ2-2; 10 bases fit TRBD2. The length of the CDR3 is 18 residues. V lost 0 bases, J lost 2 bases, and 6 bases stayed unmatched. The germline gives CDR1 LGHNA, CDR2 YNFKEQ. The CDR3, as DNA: TGTGCCAGCAGCCAAGATCCAGCGGGAGGGCTAAACACCGGGGAGCTGTTTTTT. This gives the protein CASSQDPAGGLNTGELFF.

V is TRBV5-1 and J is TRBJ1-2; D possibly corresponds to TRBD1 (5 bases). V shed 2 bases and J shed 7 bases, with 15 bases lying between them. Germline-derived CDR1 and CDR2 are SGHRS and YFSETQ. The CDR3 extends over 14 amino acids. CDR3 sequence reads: CASSFGAREGGYTF. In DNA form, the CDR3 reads TGCGCCAGCAGCTTTGGGGCTCGGGAGGGTGGCTACACCTTC. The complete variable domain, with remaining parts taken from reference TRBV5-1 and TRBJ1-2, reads KAGVTQTPRYLIKTRGQQVTLSCSPISGHRSVSWYQQTPGQGLQFLFEYFSETQRNKGNFPGRFSGRQFSNSRSEMNVSTLELGDSALYLCASSFGAREGGYTFGSGTRLTVV.

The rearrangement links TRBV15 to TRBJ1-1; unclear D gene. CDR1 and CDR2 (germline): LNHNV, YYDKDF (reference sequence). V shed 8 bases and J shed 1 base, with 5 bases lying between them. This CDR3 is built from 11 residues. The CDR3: CATRGNTEAFF. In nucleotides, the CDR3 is TGTGCCACCCGGGGGAACACTGAAGCTTTCTTT.

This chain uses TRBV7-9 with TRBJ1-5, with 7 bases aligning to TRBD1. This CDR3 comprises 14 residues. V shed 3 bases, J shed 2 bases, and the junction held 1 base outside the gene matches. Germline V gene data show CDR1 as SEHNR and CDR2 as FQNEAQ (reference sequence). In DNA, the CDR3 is TGTGCCAGCAGCTTCGGGACAGGCAATCAGCCCCAGCATTTT. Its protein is CASSFGTGNQPQHF. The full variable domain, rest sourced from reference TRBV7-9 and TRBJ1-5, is DTGVSQNPRHKITKRGQNVTFRCDPISEHNRLYWYRQTLGQGPEFLTYFQNEAQLEKSRLLSDRFSAERPKGSFSTLEIQRTEQGDSAMYLCASSFGTGNQPQHFGDGTRLSIL.

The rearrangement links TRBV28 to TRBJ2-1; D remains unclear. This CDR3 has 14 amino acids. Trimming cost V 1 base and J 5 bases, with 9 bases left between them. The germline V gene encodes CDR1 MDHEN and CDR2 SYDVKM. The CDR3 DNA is TGTGCCAGCAGTTTATCAAGGGTAAACAATGAGCAGTTCTTC. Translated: CASSLSRVNNEQFF.